Reported below is one T cell receptor beta chain. The authors' processing: Nucleated cell counts were estimated from reference gene primer amplification. Using immunoSEQ multiplex PCR, the repertoire was profiled, and TCRdb retains in-frame clones only, with some absent. V, J and clone size are those of that table, while D and trimming were read from the DNA. Here the sample spans approximately 150,000 clones, around 83% being singletons. The data originate from a study of blood T cell repertoires in COVID-19. At the level of the study: Both acute and convalescent COVID-19 samples were obtained from the United States, Italy and Spain. In each case, the material was cDNA or gDNA derived from T cells, B-cell-depleted T cells, or PBMCs.

The clonotype was recovered from a human donor in a cohort sampled during active COVID-19. The sequencing sample was made of peripheral blood.

The CDR3 DNA sequence: TGTGCCAGCAGCGGCCTAGGGGGCACTGAAGCTTTCTTT. Translating it yields CASSGLGGTEAFF. The rearrangement joins TRBV9 to TRBJ1-1; TRBD1 is a possible D gene (6 bases). CDR1 and CDR2 from the germline V gene are SGDLS and YYNGEE. The CDR3 covers 13 residues. Trimming took 3 bases from V and 4 from J, leaving 10 bases between them.